This TCR beta chain was recovered during a study of T cell repertoires in cytomegalovirus infection (dated by TCRdb to about 2019). Context from the whole study: Recently identified HLA-C-restricted CMV epitopes, whose presentation resists viral immunomodulation, were targeted by peptide stimulations together with well-studied HLA-B-restricted epitopes. Because public TCR beta signatures pointed to carriage of CMV infection together with the matching HLA type, the HLA type of each donor mattered for the analysis.

Study-wide findings and limitations: Cumulative frequency of public TCR beta family members discriminated carriers of CMV infection plus the relevant HLA type in this cohort and an independent approximately 370-donor cohort. In the ex vivo response, HLA-C-restricted CMV-specific TCR beta clonotypes were dominant, and in two of eight donors the single most frequent clonotype came from this HLA-C-restricted group.

The run used an Illumina HiSeq 1500. The public reads were run again by TCRdb, first through fastp at Q25 and then through MiXCR, and only productive beta chains were kept. Merged by CDR3 protein, the rows form single entries marked with the most common genes and DNA. The sample table holds approximately 730,000 distinct CDR3 sequences, of which roughly 29% were seen once. Approximately 14% of the sample goes to the ten largest clones. Remarks on this clonotype: The antigen this receptor binds is unknown. Per-base qualities were not stored, and no clone one base away is much larger.

The meaning of the sample's treatment or condition label: in vitro stimulation with specific CMV peptide epitopes to enrich CMV-specific T cells. CDR1 is given as SGHDT and CDR2 as YYEEEE, both from the germline V gene. Germline trimming amounts to 6 bases on V and 2 bases on J, with 5 as the count of junction bases outside the gene matches. Spanning cysteine to phenylalanine, the CDR3 consists of 15 amino acids. Only CDR3 DNA is held: 45 bases, read in frame from base 1. The sample consisted of cultured CD8+ T cells from PBMCs, taken from culture after CMV antigen stimulation. This clonotype originated in a human donor in good health (CMV status not recorded). Some clones in this sample may be carry-over from other donors' samples. This chain joins TRBV5-6 to TRBJ2-3, with 11 junctional bases fitting TRBD2. DNA sequence: TGTGCCAGCACCGTAGCGGGGGGGCTCACAGATACGCAGTATTTT. This yields the protein CASTVAGGLTDTQYF.